Below are 18 T cell receptor beta chains sequenced from a single sample in a study of shared clonotypes between healthy human individuals. Sequencing used immunoSEQ multiplex PCR; TCRdb keeps in-frame clones, though not all of them. The repertoire includes more than 2 million clones, under 97% of them detected once, and more than 0.1% sits in the top ten. The sequenced sample consisted of naive CD4+ T cells sorted from blood. Subset denoted: CD45RA+ positively selected. Receptor source: a man between 18 and 29 years old in good health.

The table lists this clone with a count of one. The V and J genes are TRBV5-1 and TRBJ2-6; tentatively, D is TRBD2 (6 bases). Germline V CDR1 and CDR2: SGHRS, YFSETQ. The V gene lost 0 bases and the J gene lost 2 bases, with 15 bases spanning the gap. The CDR3 is made up of 18 amino acids. CDR3 coding DNA: TGCGCCAGCAGCTTGGACAGTTTCCCGGGGGCTGGGGCCAACGTCCTGACTTTC. Translating it yields CASSLDSFPGAGANVLTF. The full variable domain, with the rest looked up from reference TRBV5-1 and TRBJ2-6, is KAGVTQTPRYLIKTRGQQVTLSCSPISGHRSVSWYQQTPGQGLQFLFEYFSETQRNKGNFPGRFSGRQFSNSRSEMNVSTLELGDSALYLCASSLDSFPGAGANVLTFGAGSRLTVL.

This clone was detected only once. The sample holds other DNA sequences that translate to the same CDR3. In DNA form, the CDR3 reads TGTGCCAGCAGCCCGGGACCAACTAATGAAAAACTGTTTTTT. It encodes CASSPGPTNEKLFF. The V call is TRBV11-2, the J call TRBJ1-4, with D perhaps matching TRBD1 (5 bases). The CDR3 is 14 residues long. The germline gives CDR1 SGHAT, CDR2 FQNNGV. The V end lost 5 bases, the J end lost 0 bases, and 7 bases lay between the germline ends.

V is TRBV5-1 and J is TRBJ1-4, with TRBD1 matching over 7 bases. The CDR3 runs 17 residues. The V segment lost 5 bases and the J segment 0 bases; nucleotides outside the gene matches: 10. The germline V gene has CDR1 SGHRS and CDR2 YFSETQ. The CDR3 here is CASRARTGPATNEKLFF. CDR3 coding DNA: TGCGCCAGCAGGGCGAGGACAGGACCTGCAACTAATGAAAAACTGTTTTTT.

This clone was detected once. The chain recombines TRBV7-9 with TRBJ2-7; D could derive from TRBD1 or TRBD2 (5 bases each). The CDR3 has 15 residues. The germline gives CDR1 SEHNR, CDR2 FQNEAQ (reference sequence). Trimming removed 2 bases at V and 1 base at J, with 12 bases between. The CDR3 region has the DNA TGTGCCAGCAGCTTAACCGGGACGGGGTCCTACGAGCAGTACTTC. Translating it yields CASSLTGTGSYEQYF.

The rearrangement uses TRBV7-2 and TRBJ2-2; 7 bases fit TRBD1. From germline, CDR1 is SGHTA and CDR2 FQGNSA. Trimming took 4 bases from V and 10 from J; bases not matched to a gene: 9. This CDR3 is 14 amino acids long. CDR3 sequence (DNA): TGTGCCAGCAGCTCCCGCCCGACAGGGACGGAGCTGTTTTTT. Translation gives CASSSRPTGTELFF.

The rearrangement links TRBV19 to TRBJ2-7; weak D call: TRBD1 (5 bases). The CDR3 is 14 amino acids. Germline lookup yields CDR1 LNHDA and CDR2 SQIVND (reference sequence). V was trimmed by 6 bases and J by 0 bases, leaving 12 bases between them. The CDR3 nucleotides read TGTGCCAGTAGGGAGAGACAGACCTCCTACGAGCAGTACTTC. Translating it yields CASRERQTSYEQYF.

The rearrangement uses TRBV5-1 and TRBJ1-1; 7 bases are shared with TRBD1. V lost 4 bases to trimming and J lost 3 bases; unmatched junction nucleotides: 15. The CDR3 sequence is 17 residues long. Germline V CDR1 and CDR2: SGHRS, YFSETQ. CDR3 coding DNA: TGCGCCAGCAGCCCACCGATCTACAGGGGACAAGACACTGAAGCTTTCTTT. Its protein product is CASSPPIYRGQDTEAFF.

The chain carries TRBV7-2 and TRBJ2-7, with TRBD2 as a possible D gene (5 bases). The CDR3 spans 14 residues. The V gene's germline CDR1 is SGHTA and CDR2 FQGNSA. The germline V and J ends were trimmed by 2 bases and 0 bases, with 8 bases remaining between them. The CDR3 region has the DNA TGTGCCAGCAGCTTATTCCTAGCCTCCTACGAGCAGTACTTC. Amino acids: CASSLFLASYEQYF.

This CDR3 is CASSLRRGPSGNTIYF. Written as DNA, the CDR3 is TGTGCCAGCAGCTTGAGGCGGGGGCCATCAGGAAACACCATATATTTT. The chain uses TRBV5-8 and TRBJ1-3; TRBD1 is a possible D gene (6 bases). V was cut by 1 base and J by 4 bases, with 15 bases left in between. The CDR3 contains 16 residues. Germline V gives CDR1 SGHTS, CDR2 YDEGEE. Using reference TRBV5-8 and TRBJ1-3 for the parts outside the CDR3, the full variable domain is EAGVTQSPTHLIKTRGQQATLRCSPISGHTSVYWYQQALGLGLQFLLWYDEGEERNRGNFPPRFSGRQFPNYSSELNVNALELEDSALYLCASSLRRGPSGNTIYFGEGSWLTVV.

The chain combines TRBV2 with TRBJ1-5; TRBD1 aligns across 10 bases. J was trimmed by 4 bases and V by 5 bases; bases with no gene match: 5. Germline V gives CDR1 SNHLY, CDR2 FYNNEI. The CDR3 has 15 residues. The CDR3 DNA reads TGTGCCAGCAGTTTTCGGGACAGGGGTAATCAGCCCCAGCATTTT. Residues: CASSFRDRGNQPQHF. Filled out from reference TRBV2 and TRBJ1-5, the complete variable domain reads EPEVTQTPSHQVTQMGQEVILRCVPISNHLYFYWYRQILGQKVEFLVSFYNNEISEKSEIFDDQFSVERPDGSNFTLKIRSTKLEDSAMYFCASSFRDRGNQPQHFGDGTRLSIL.

V gene TRBV9 combines with J gene TRBJ2-3, with D perhaps TRBD1 (6 bases). The V gene lost 0 bases and the J gene lost 6 bases, with 14 bases spanning the gap. This CDR3 spans 15 amino acids. The germline V gene encodes CDR1 SGDLS and CDR2 YYNGEE. CDR3 nucleotides: TGTGCCAGCAGCGTAGCCGGCCAGGGGTCGGATACGCAGTATTTT. Its protein product is CASSVAGQGSDTQYF.

This chain's CDR3 is CASSPSPQGGNYGYTF. The CDR3 bases are TGCGCCAGCAGCCCGAGCCCGCAAGGGGGTAACTATGGCTACACCTTC. The chain combines TRBV5-1 with TRBJ1-2; possibly TRBD1 for D (6 bases). The V gene's germline CDR1 is SGHRS and CDR2 YFSETQ. This CDR3 contains 16 residues. V was pared by 4 bases and J by 1 base, with 17 bases between.

The DNA for the CDR3 is TGCGCCAGCAGCTTACGGGACGGGATGAACACTGAAGCTTTCTTT. This encodes CASSLRDGMNTEAFF. This sequence joins TRBV5-1 and TRBJ1-1; possibly TRBD1 for D (5 bases). CDR3 size: 15 residues. Trimming stripped 2 bases from V and 0 bases from J, with 11 bases between. Germline V gives CDR1 SGHRS, CDR2 YFSETQ.

V is TRBV4-2 and J is TRBJ1-6, with 9 bases fitting TRBD1. The CDR3 sequence is 15 residues long. V lost 1 base to trimming and J lost 10 bases; unmatched junction nucleotides: 5. Germline loops: CDR1 LGHNA, CDR2 YNFKEQ. The CDR3 sequence: CASSQAGQGYSPLHF. DNA for the CDR3: TGTGCCAGCAGCCAAGCGGGACAGGGATACTCACCCCTCCACTTT.

The chain uses TRBV19 and TRBJ2-1; TRBD2 matches at 11 bases. Looked up from germline, CDR1 is LNHDA and CDR2 is SQIVND (reference sequence). The V segment lost 11 bases and the J segment 4 bases; nucleotides outside the gene matches: 13. There are 16 residues in the CDR3. The CDR3 loop is CAGSGTSGGRYNEQFF. Written as DNA, the CDR3 is TGTGCCGGCTCCGGGACTAGCGGCGGTAGGTACAATGAGCAGTTCTTC.

In regard to this clone: Other DNA sequences in the sample encode the same CDR3. The rearrangement uses TRBV6-5 and TRBJ1-1, with unresolved D. Germline V gene sequence: CDR1 MNHEY, CDR2 SVGAGI. The CDR3 is 12 amino acids. The ends were cut back, 6 bases at V and 1 base at J, with 6 bases in the middle. This chain's CDR3 is CASSRQNTEAFF. The CDR3 region has the DNA TGTGCCAGCAGCCGACAGAACACTGAAGCTTTCTTT.

This chain uses TRBV18 with TRBJ2-7; no clear D. Germline values: CDR1 KGHSH, CDR2 LQKENI. This CDR3 spans 15 amino acids. Deletions cut 2 bases from V and 0 bases from J, with 11 bases between. CDR3 residues: CASSPRQTSSYEQYF. The CDR3 DNA follows: TGTGCCAGCTCACCAAGGCAGACATCCTCCTACGAGCAGTACTTC.

Note on this clone: Other DNA sequences of this sample code for an identical CDR3. The chain recombines TRBV10-1 with TRBJ2-5; the D gene is possibly TRBD2 (6 bases). The CDR3 runs 12 residues. Germline CDR1 WNHNN, CDR2 SYGVQD (reference sequence). Trimming took off 2 bases at V and 5 bases at J, with 6 bases between the two ends. This CDR3 reads CASSEGGETQYF. DNA for the CDR3: TGCGCCAGCAGTGAGGGGGGGGAGACCCAGTACTTC.